This passage covers 26 T cell receptor beta chains from one sample sequenced in a study of cytomegalovirus exposure and HLA in healthy donors. Sequencing used immunoSEQ multiplex PCR; TCRdb keeps in-frame clones, though not all of them. The data hold around 400,000 clones, with 86% observed a single time. What was sequenced was PBMCs. The receptors derive from a woman between 18 and 30 years old in good health and CMV-seronegative.

The V gene is TRBV2, the J gene TRBJ2-3; D may be TRBD1 (5 bases). The V and J ends lost 7 bases and 2 bases respectively, with 10 bases between them. The CDR3 totals 13 residues. Per germline, CDR1 SNHLY and CDR2 FYNNEI. The CDR3: CASIAGPTDTQYF. CDR3 coding DNA: TGTGCCAGCATCGCAGGGCCCACAGATACGCAGTATTTT.

This chain uses TRBV19 with TRBJ1-1; TRBD1 aligns across 11 bases. V lost 7 bases and J lost 5; bases outside the gene matches: 6. This CDR3 is built from 14 residues. The germline CDR1 and CDR2 sequences are LNHDA and SQIVND (reference sequence). Here the CDR3 reads CASMEDRGRTEAFF. The CDR3 DNA sequence: TGTGCCAGTATGGAGGACAGGGGGCGTACTGAAGCTTTCTTT.

The chain combines TRBV5-4 with TRBJ1-2; 9 bases map to TRBD1. V lost 4 bases to trimming and J lost 8 bases; unmatched junction nucleotides: 12. Germline CDR1 and CDR2: SGHNT and YYREEE (reference sequence). CDR3 length: 15 residues. CDR3 bases: TGTGCCAGCAGCCCTACCCCGACAGGGGGGAAGGGCTACACCTTC. It yields the protein CASSPTPTGGKGYTF. The full variable domain, completed using reference TRBV5-4 and TRBJ1-2, is ETGVTQSPTHLIKTRGQQVTLRCSSQSGHNTVSWYQQALGQGPQFIFQYYREEENGRGNFPPRFSGLQFPNYSSELNVNALELDDSALYLCASSPTPTGGKGYTFGSGTRLTVV.

The J gene is TRBJ1-2, the V gene TRBV5-4; no reliable D call. V lost 3 bases, J lost 8 bases, and 23 bases lay in between. The CDR3 covers 16 residues. Looked up from germline, CDR1 is SGHNT and CDR2 is YYREEE (reference sequence). The CDR3 protein is CASSYFIRDQKSGYTF. CDR3 in DNA: TGTGCCAGCAGCTACTTTATCCGGGATCAAAAGAGCGGCTACACCTTC.

The V gene is TRBV14, the J gene TRBJ2-1; 9 nucleotides line up with TRBD2. This CDR3 contains 15 residues. The V gene's germline CDR1 is SGHDN and CDR2 FVKESK. V lost 2 bases and J lost 6; bases outside the gene matches: 5. CDR3 region: CASSQIETSGNEQFF. In nucleotides, the CDR3 is TGTGCCAGCAGCCAAATCGAGACTAGCGGCAATGAGCAGTTCTTC.

This chain uses TRBV28 with TRBJ2-1, with 15 nucleotides matching TRBD2. The CDR3 loop spans 19 amino acids. J gave up 2 bases and V 5 bases, and 10 bases lay outside the gene matches. CDR1 is MDHEN and CDR2 is SYDVKM in the germline V gene. The CDR3 loop reads CASSRAGLAGGNPYNEQFF. The CDR3 DNA reads as TGTGCCAGCAGTCGGGCGGGACTAGCGGGGGGTAACCCCTACAATGAGCAGTTCTTC.

The chain couples TRBV27 to TRBJ2-1; TRBD2 aligns across 9 bases. Trimming took 4 bases from V and 6 from J; bases not matched to a gene: 4. Germline CDR1 and CDR2: MNHEY and SMNVEV (reference sequence). CDR3 length: 14 residues. Here the CDR3 DNA reads TGTGCCAGCAGTTCACTAGCGGGCGCCAATGAGCAGTTCTTC. It encodes CASSSLAGANEQFF.

This clone appeared a single time. This chain links TRBV5-6 with TRBJ2-7, with D possibly matching TRBD1 (6 bases). There are 14 residues in the CDR3. Germline V gives CDR1 SGHDT, CDR2 YYEEEE. Trimming removed 3 bases from V and 5 bases from J, with 15 bases in between. CDR3 loop: CASSWEYRVHEQYF. The CDR3 DNA follows: TGTGCCAGCAGCTGGGAGTACAGGGTCCACGAGCAGTACTTC.

This chain uses TRBV27 with TRBJ1-3; tentatively, D is TRBD1 (5 bases). This CDR3 comprises 16 residues. Per the germline V gene, CDR1 is MNHEY and CDR2 is SMNVEV (reference sequence). V was clipped by 1 base and J by 0 bases, with 10 bases between them. CDR3 nucleotide sequence: TGTGCCAGCAGTTTATTGGGGCCGAGCTCTGGAAACACCATATATTTT. Its protein product is CASSLLGPSSGNTIYF.

The chain carries TRBV6-1 and TRBJ2-2, with 11 bases fitting TRBD1. Germline lookup yields CDR1 MNHNS and CDR2 SASEGT. The CDR3 runs to 14 residues. The ends lost 8 bases at V and 4 bases at J; junction bases unmatched: 3. The DNA of the CDR3 is TGTGCCAGCCGGGACAGGGGGGCCACCGGGGAGCTGTTTTTT. Encoded protein: CASRDRGATGELFF.

The genes are TRBV7-9 and TRBJ2-7, with TRBD2 as a possible D gene (5 bases). The CDR3 is 12 amino acids. The germline V gene encodes CDR1 SEHNR and CDR2 FQNEAQ (reference sequence). Trimming shortened V by 11 bases and J by 1 base, and 12 bases separated the two germline ends. As DNA, the CDR3 is TGTGCCTGGGGAGATAGGTCCTACGAGCAGTACTTC. Translation: CAWGDRSYEQYF.

CDR3 loop: CASSPPRVGANVLTF. CDR3 DNA: TGTGCCAGCAGCCCCCCGAGAGTGGGGGCCAACGTCCTGACTTTC. This chain links TRBV5-5 with TRBJ2-6; D unclear. The V and J ends lost 4 bases and 4 bases respectively, with 12 bases between them. This CDR3 region has 15 residues. Germline V gene lookup returns CDR1 SGHKS and CDR2 YYEKEE (reference sequence).

The gene calls are TRBV7-9 and TRBJ2-1; a possible D gene is TRBD2 (5 bases). Germline V gene sequence: CDR1 SEHNR, CDR2 FQNEAQ (reference sequence). The CDR3 runs to 14 residues. Trimming pared 6 bases from V and 8 bases from J, leaving 17 bases between. The CDR3 nucleotides read TGTGCCAGCAGGACACCGGGGTTTTTAGATGAGCAGTTCTTC. This sequence encodes CASRTPGFLDEQFF.

Written as DNA, the CDR3 is TGTGCCAGCAGTCCTGCGGGCCCTTCTGGAAACACCATATATTTT. Protein sequence: CASSPAGPSGNTIYF. The chain links TRBV27 to TRBJ1-3, with D uncertain. Trimming left V 5 bases short and J 1 base short, with 12 bases between. There are 15 residues in the CDR3. In germline, CDR1 is MNHEY, CDR2 SMNVEV (reference sequence).

The rearrangement links TRBV6-1 to TRBJ2-1; 9 bases align to TRBD2. Germline values: CDR1 MNHNS, CDR2 SASEGT. J was trimmed by 4 bases and V by 8 bases; bases with no gene match: 3. CDR3 length equals 13 residues. The chain's CDR3 is CASRTSDYNEQFF. In DNA, the CDR3 is TGTGCCAGCCGGACTAGCGATTACAATGAGCAGTTCTTC.

V usage is TRBV7-9 and J usage is TRBJ2-7, with a weak D call TRBD1 (5 bases). The germline V gene encodes CDR1 SEHNR and CDR2 FQNEAQ (reference sequence). The germline V and J ends were trimmed by 0 bases and 3 bases, with 9 bases remaining between them. The CDR3 totals 14 residues. The CDR3 DNA is TGTGCCAGCAGCTTAGCGAGTCAGGGCTACGAGCAGTACTTC. This sequence encodes CASSLASQGYEQYF. Based on the CDR3 plus reference TRBV7-9 and TRBJ2-7, the full variable domain is DTGVSQNPRHKITKRGQNVTFRCDPISEHNRLYWYRQTLGQGPEFLTYFQNEAQLEKSRLLSDRFSAERPKGSFSTLEIQRTEQGDSAMYLCASSLASQGYEQYFGPGTRLTVT.

The chain links TRBV6-1 to TRBJ1-2; no clear D gene. CDR3 length: 15 amino acids. V shed 0 bases and J shed 0 bases, with 8 bases lying between them. Germline CDR1 reads MNHNS; CDR2 reads SASEGT. The DNA of the CDR3 is TGTGCCAGCAGTGAAGCCCAGCGATCTAACTATGGCTACACCTTC. It encodes CASSEAQRSNYGYTF.

The CDR3 region has the DNA TGTGCCAGCAGCGTAGGTTCGGGAAGGACTGAAGCTTTCTTT. Amino acids: CASSVGSGRTEAFF. The chain combines TRBV7-9 with TRBJ1-1, with D unresolved. CDR3 length equals 14 residues. The germline CDR1 and CDR2 sequences are SEHNR and FQNEAQ (reference sequence). V was cut by 5 bases and J by 5 bases, with 15 bases left in between.

This clone appeared a single time. The chain links TRBV7-9 to TRBJ2-1; 7 bases are shared with TRBD2. The V segment lost 7 bases and the J segment 1 base; nucleotides outside the gene matches: 10. Germline lookup yields CDR1 SEHNR and CDR2 FQNEAQ (reference sequence). This CDR3 is built from 16 residues. The CDR3 loop reads CASTAEGRVSYNEQFF. CDR3 bases: TGTGCCAGCACCGCAGAGGGGAGGGTTTCCTACAATGAGCAGTTCTTC. Combining the CDR3 with reference TRBV7-9 and TRBJ2-1 gives the whole variable domain DTGVSQNPRHKITKRGQNVTFRCDPISEHNRLYWYRQTLGQGPEFLTYFQNEAQLEKSRLLSDRFSAERPKGSFSTLEIQRTEQGDSAMYLCASTAEGRVSYNEQFFGPGTRLTVL.

This clone has more than one count but fewer than ten. The rearrangement links TRBV7-6 to TRBJ1-3; 7 bases align to TRBD1. The CDR3 loop spans 18 amino acids. Losses at the gene ends were 1 base for V and 8 bases for J; bases not matched to a gene: 17. Germline assignment: CDR1 SGHVS and CDR2 FNYEAQ. The CDR3 region has the DNA TGTGCCAGCAGCTTAGGAAGATGGCCGGGCCCTCAGGGGGACACCATATATTTT. Encoded protein: CASSLGRWPGPQGDTIYF.

The rearrangement uses TRBV5-1 and TRBJ2-7, with TRBD1 matching 8 bases. Losses at the gene ends were 1 base for V and 6 bases for J; bases not matched to a gene: 12. This CDR3 is 16 amino acids long. The V gene's germline CDR1 is SGHRS and CDR2 YFSETQ. The CDR3 sequence: CASSLFTSGQGIEQYF. In nucleotides, the CDR3 is TGCGCCAGCAGCTTGTTTACATCCGGACAGGGAATCGAGCAGTACTTC.

The chain recombines TRBV29-1 with TRBJ1-5; 7 bases are shared with TRBD1. This CDR3 is 13 amino acids long. The J segment lost 5 bases and the V segment lost 4 bases, leaving 5 bases of the junction unmatched. Per the germline V gene, CDR1 is SQVTM and CDR2 is ANQGSEA. CDR3 region: CSVGTGVDQPQHF. DNA for the CDR3: TGCAGCGTTGGCACAGGGGTAGATCAGCCCCAGCATTTT.

The sample holds one count of this clone. This chain connects TRBV29-1 to TRBJ1-1, with D perhaps TRBD1 (5 bases). CDR1 SQVTM and CDR2 ANQGSEA come from the germline V gene. The ends were cut back, 1 base at V and 10 bases at J, with 13 bases in the middle. The length of the CDR3 is 12 residues. The CDR3 reads CSVEGAARGAFF. Written as DNA, the CDR3 is TGCAGCGTTGAAGGGGCAGCTAGGGGAGCTTTCTTT.

The table lists this clone with a few counts. The J gene is TRBJ1-2, the V gene TRBV28, with 8 bases matching TRBD1. The V and J ends lost 5 bases and 6 bases, in that order; junction bases with no gene match: 8. Germline V gene sequence: CDR1 MDHEN, CDR2 SYDVKM. This CDR3 region has 14 residues. The CDR3 loop is CASSRWTGRDGYTF. In DNA, the CDR3 is TGTGCCAGCAGTAGATGGACAGGGAGGGATGGCTACACCTTC.

This chain links TRBV5-1 with TRBJ1-2, with 7 bases that match TRBD1. The CDR3 consists of 14 residues. V gave up 7 bases and J gave up 7 bases; unmatched junction bases: 13. The germline V gene encodes CDR1 SGHRS and CDR2 YFSETQ. In nucleotides, the CDR3 is TGCGCCAGCCAAAGAACCGACAGGGATGGTGGCTACACCTTC. Translated: CASQRTDRDGGYTF.

The chain is built from TRBV28 and TRBJ1-1; no clear D. Germline V gene lookup returns CDR1 MDHEN and CDR2 SYDVKM. CDR3 length equals 13 residues. V dropped 3 bases and J dropped 2 bases, with 7 bases sitting between them. CDR3 protein: CASSFTANTEAFF. CDR3 DNA: TGTGCCAGCAGTTTTACAGCTAACACTGAAGCTTTCTTT.